This TCR beta chain was sequenced in a study of shared clonotypes between healthy human individuals. V lost 4 bases and J lost 0, with 10 bases in between. Germline loops: CDR1 SGHNT, CDR2 YYREEE (reference sequence). CDR3 size: 14 residues. Per the study methods: Quality scores were absent from the junction-only immunoSEQ sequences, so filtering differed. Method: immunoSEQ multiplex PCR; TCRdb's copy keeps in-frame clones and lacks some. V and J calls and clone size are copied from that table; D and trimming were computed from the DNA. This table holds a few million clones, about 92% found once. Naive CD45RA+ and memory CD45RA-negative subsets were split from CD4+ cells. This clone has a single count.

The chain links TRBV5-4 to TRBJ1-1; D gene unclear. This TCR was recovered from a man in his late teens or twenties in good health. Some clones in this sample may be carry-over from other donors' samples. The sample consisted of naive CD4+ T cells from PBMCs. The subset denotes: CD45RA+ positively selected. CDR3: CASSAVGVNTEAFF. The CDR3 bases are TGTGCCAGCAGCGCCGTTGGTGTGAACACTGAAGCTTTCTTT.